These T cell receptor beta chains were read from a single sample in a study of CD8+ T cells in alopecia areata. Profiling relied on immunoSEQ multiplex PCR, and the TCRdb table lists in-frame clones only, not all of them. There are roughly 280,000 clones in the sample; approximately 60% occur only once, and about 0.93% lies in the top ten. The input for sequencing was CD4+ T cells sorted from blood, taken at week 52, from a patient treated with tofacitinib. The receptors originated from a human donor with alopecia areata. The CDR3 runs from the conserved cysteine through the conserved F or W. D genes are given only for firm matches. Clone size is given for some rows only: seen once, a few or many times, or a class if the clone is expanded.

TRBV6-5	TRBD1	TRBJ2-7	-	TGTGCCAGCAGTTACCCCACCGGGACAGGGTCCTACGAGCAGTACTTC	CASSYPTGTGSYEQYF
TRBV2	-	TRBJ2-2	-	TGTGCCAGCAGTGTAGGACGTACCGGGGAGCTGTTTTTT	CASSVGRTGELFF
TRBV30	-	TRBJ1-1	once	TGTGCCTGGAAGGGCACTGAAGCTTTCTTT	CAWKGTEAFF
TRBV7-2	-	TRBJ2-3	-	TGTGCCAGCAGCATCTACATGGGAGATACGCAGTATTTT	CASSIYMGDTQYF
TRBV30	-	TRBJ1-1	-	TGTGCCTCCACAACGTGGAACACTGAAGCTTTCTTT	CASTTWNTEAFF
TRBV4-1	TRBD1	TRBJ2-5	few	TGCGCCAGCAGCCTGACAGGGCTGGAGACCCAGTACTTC	CASSLTGLETQYF
TRBV11-2	-	TRBJ2-3	-	TGTGCCAGCAGCTTAGATCGGGGCACAGATACGCAGTATTTT	CASSLDRGTDTQYF
TRBV19	-	TRBJ2-1	few	TGTGCCAGTACCCCCCACGTGGGGGATGAGCAGTTCTTC	CASTPHVGDEQFF
TRBV29-1	-	TRBJ2-5	-	TGCAGCGTTGATCTAGGGGAGGCGTACACCCAGTACTTC	CSVDLGEAYTQYF
TRBV4-3	-	TRBJ2-7	-	TGCGCCAGCAGCCGTGGAGGGGGGGACAACTCCTACGAGCAGTACTTC	CASSRGGGDNSYEQYF
TRBV5-1	-	TRBJ2-3	few	TGCGCCAGCAGGTCCCAGGGGAACACAGATACGCAGTATTTT	CASRSQGNTDTQYF
TRBV29-1	TRBD2	TRBJ2-3	-	TGCAGCGCCCGAAGGACTAGCGGGGGTGTGGGGAGCACAGATACGCAGTATTTT	CSARRTSGGVGSTDTQYF
TRBV30	-	TRBJ2-2	-	TGTGCCTGGCACCACGGAGGGGAGCTGTTTTTT	CAWHHGGELFF
TRBV4-1	TRBD1	TRBJ1-6	-	TGCGCCAGCAGCCAAGATTGGGTGGACAGGGGTTCACCCCTCCACTTT	CASSQDWVDRGSPLHF
TRBV9	TRBD1	TRBJ1-5	-	TGTGCCAGCAGCCCTAGTTCAGGGGGCTTATGGCCCCAGCATTTT	CASSPSSGGLWPQHF
TRBV25-1	-	TRBJ2-7	few	TGTGCCAGCAGTGCATTTACCTCCTACGAGCAGTACTTC	CASSAFTSYEQYF
TRBV18	-	TRBJ1-1	-	TGTGCCAGCTCACCACCCGGCGGGAGAGGAATTGAAGCTTTCTTT	CASSPPGGRGIEAFF
TRBV6-1	TRBD2	TRBJ2-3	-	TGTGCCAGCAGTGAGATGGGACTAGCGGGGAGGGGTACGCAGTATTTT	CASSEMGLAGRGTQYF
TRBV14	-	TRBJ2-7	few	TGTGCCAGCAGTTCTTACGGATGGGGGCTCTCCTACGAGCAGTACTTC	CASSSYGWGLSYEQYF
TRBV30	-	TRBJ1-1	-	TGTGCCTGGACCTTGGGACTCCAGAACACTGAAGCTTTCTTT	CAWTLGLQNTEAFF
TRBV6-5	TRBD1	TRBJ2-1	-	TGTGCCAGCAGTTACTCGAGACAGGGTAGCAATGAGCAGTTCTTC	CASSYSRQGSNEQFF
TRBV30	-	TRBJ1-2	-	TGTGCCTGGAGTGTACAAGGGGCGGCGGGCTACACCTTC	CAWSVQGAAGYTF
TRBV6-5	TRBD1	TRBJ2-5	-	TGTGCCAGCAGTAACGCCTACAGGGGGCAAGAGACCCAGTACTTC	CASSNAYRGQETQYF
TRBV5-1	TRBD1	TRBJ2-5	-	TGCGCCAGCAGCCGACAGGGGGAAGAGACCCAGTACTTC	CASSRQGEETQYF
TRBV2	-	TRBJ1-2	-	TGTGCCAGCGGTGGGGCAGAATGGGGCTATGGCTACACCTTC	CASGGAEWGYGYTF
TRBV5-6	-	TRBJ1-1	-	TGTGCCAGCAGCTTGGCCGGTCCGGGTGAAGCTTTCTTT	CASSLAGPGEAFF
TRBV5-1	-	TRBJ2-5	-	TGCGCCAGCAGCTTAACGGCCGCTCAAGAGACCCAGTACTTC	CASSLTAAQETQYF
TRBV23-1	-	TRBJ2-5	few	TGCGCCAGCATTAGGACAGAAAAAGAGACCCAGTACTTC	CASIRTEKETQYF
TRBV4-2	TRBD2	TRBJ2-2	-	TGTGCCAGCAGCCGGACTAGCGCGGGCGGGGAGCTGTTTTTT	CASSRTSAGGELFF
TRBV30	TRBD2	TRBJ2-3	-	TGTGCCTGGACCGGGACTACCTCTTACCTTACGCAGTATTTT	CAWTGTTSYLTQYF
TRBV29-1	TRBD1	TRBJ2-5	-	TGCAGCGCAGGGACAGCCATCGGAACCCAGTACTTC	CSAGTAIGTQYF
TRBV5-1	-	TRBJ1-6	-	TGCGCCAGCAGCTTCCCGAGCCCGGGGACCCTCCACTTT	CASSFPSPGTLHF
TRBV4-1	TRBD1	TRBJ1-1	-	TGCGCCAGCAGCCAGTTCGACAGGGGAGTAACTGAAGCTTTCTTT	CASSQFDRGVTEAFF
TRBV29-1	TRBD1	TRBJ2-3	-	TGCAGCGTTGACAACGGACAGGGGCTGGGAGATACGCAGTATTTT	CSVDNGQGLGDTQYF
TRBV27	-	TRBJ2-7	few	TGTGCCAGCAGGAGATCGGACTACGAGCAGTACTTC	CASRRSDYEQYF
TRBV30	-	TRBJ2-7	few	TGTGCCTGGAGGATCCCTGGTGGTGGTGACGAGCAGTACTTC	CAWRIPGGGDEQYF
TRBV27	TRBD2	TRBJ2-7	few	TGTGCCAGCAGTTTAGCCCTAGCGGGGGGTTATTACGAGCAGTACTTC	CASSLALAGGYYEQYF
TRBV7-9	-	TRBJ1-6	few	TGTGCCAGCAGCTTTTCGAATTCACCCCTCCACTTT	CASSFSNSPLHF
TRBV5-6	-	TRBJ1-6	-	TGTGCCAGCAGCTTGGTAACGCTGGCTAATAATTCACCCCTCCACTTT	CASSLVTLANNSPLHF
TRBV11-2	-	TRBJ2-6	-	TGTGCCAGCAGCGGGATAACTGGGGCCAACGTCCTGACTTTC	CASSGITGANVLTF
TRBV20-1	-	TRBJ2-1	once	TGCAGTGCTAGTTTCTACAATGAGCAGTTCTTC	CSASFYNEQFF
TRBV2	-	TRBJ2-1	-	TGTGCCAGCAGTGAAGCGCAGCTCAAAAGTGAGCAGTTCTTC	CASSEAQLKSEQFF
TRBV15	-	TRBJ2-2	-	TGTGCCACCAGCACGGACCTAGCCGGGGAGCTGTTTTTT	CATSTDLAGELFF
TRBV19	-	TRBJ1-6	-	TGTGCCAGTAGTATTATGCAGGGCCGCGATTCACCCCTCCACTTT	CASSIMQGRDSPLHF
TRBV7-8	-	TRBJ2-1	few	TGTGCCAGCAGCTCCACTAGAGACAATGAGCAGTTCTTC	CASSSTRDNEQFF
TRBV5-1	TRBD1	TRBJ2-3	-	TGCGCCAGCAGCTTCGGAGACAGGGGTCCAGATACGCAGTATTTT	CASSFGDRGPDTQYF